These 4 T cell receptor beta chains were all obtained from the same sample, sequenced in a study of shared clonotypes between healthy human individuals. The protocol was immunoSEQ multiplex PCR, while the TCRdb copy is restricted to in-frame clones and leaves out a portion. The sample yields about 2 million clones, approximately 95% seen once. The specimen sequenced was naive CD4+ T cells sorted from blood. Subset described: CD45RA+ positively selected. Source of these receptors: a man aged 18 to 30 in good health.

The genes are TRBV6-1 and TRBJ1-5; perhaps TRBD1 as D (6 bases). This CDR3 is 14 amino acids long. Germline CDR1 is MNHNS and CDR2 is SASEGT. The ends were cut back, 4 bases at V and 5 bases at J, with 12 bases in the middle. The CDR3 DNA sequence: TGTGCCAGCAGTGTTACAGGGAGTTATCAGCCCCAGCATTTT. This encodes CASSVTGSYQPQHF.

The chain employs TRBV27 and TRBJ2-1, with 12 bases lining up with TRBD2. From germline, CDR1 is MNHEY and CDR2 SMNVEV (reference sequence). V was pared by 5 bases and J by 2 bases, with 4 bases of the junction left unmatched. CDR3 length equals 16 residues. The CDR3 protein is CASSPRTSGTYNEQFF. For the CDR3, the DNA is TGTGCCAGCAGTCCCCGGACTAGCGGGACCTACAATGAGCAGTTCTTC.

V is TRBV6-5 and J is TRBJ1-5; no clear D gene. Germline V lookup: CDR1 MNHEY, CDR2 SVGAGI. Trimming took 6 bases from V and 5 from J, leaving 11 bases between them. The CDR3 runs 13 residues. The CDR3 spells CASRQDGYQPQHF. CDR3 coding DNA: TGTGCCAGCAGGCAGGACGGTTATCAGCCCCAGCATTTT.

This sequence joins TRBV10-3 and TRBJ2-2, with 12 bases identical to TRBD1. CDR1 and CDR2 from the germline V gene are ENHRY and SYGVKD. J was trimmed by 5 bases and V by 6 bases; bases with no gene match: 7. CDR3 size: 16 residues. The CDR3 coding sequence is TGTGCCATCAGCCCCCCGGGACAGGGGGCAACCGGGGAGCTGTTTTTT. As protein: CAISPPGQGATGELFF.